The subject of this entry is one T cell receptor (beta chain). CDR1 and CDR2 from the germline V gene are MDHEN and SYDVKM. The CDR3 sequence is 16 residues long. With 4 bases clipped from V and 0 bases from J, the junction kept 5 bases outside the gene matches. These data originate in a study of shared T cell receptors in the human thymus. TCRdb's table, derived via immunoSEQ multiplex PCR, lists solely in-frame clones and lacks some. This table has hundreds of thousands of clones, 70% to 90% appearing once. This same sample was also part of a study on human thymus T cells. This second report adds: It was healthy Finnish infants having corrective surgery for congenital heart defects who were the donors. In corrective heart surgery, resections were taken, and these provided the thymus tissue. Across thymic and blood repertoires, the usage of V and J genes appeared to be biased. Related research has reported that thymic repertoires overlap highly among unrelated individuals.

The clonotype comes from a boy under two years old with a congenital heart defect. Specimen: thymocytes. This chain uses TRBV28 with TRBJ1-1; 10 bases line up with TRBD1. The CDR3 protein is CASSSGQGDVNTEAFF. The DNA for the CDR3 is TGTGCCAGCAGTTCCGGACAGGGGGATGTGAACACTGAAGCTTTCTTT.